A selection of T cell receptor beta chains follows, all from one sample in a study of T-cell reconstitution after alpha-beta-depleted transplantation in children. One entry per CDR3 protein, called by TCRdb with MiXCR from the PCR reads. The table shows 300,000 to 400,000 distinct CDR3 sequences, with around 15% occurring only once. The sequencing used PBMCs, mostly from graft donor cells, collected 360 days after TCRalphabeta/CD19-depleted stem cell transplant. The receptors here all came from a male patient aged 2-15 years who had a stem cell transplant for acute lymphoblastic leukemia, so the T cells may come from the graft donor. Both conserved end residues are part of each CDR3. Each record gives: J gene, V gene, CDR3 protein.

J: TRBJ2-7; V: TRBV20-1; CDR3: CSAETGLPYEQYF
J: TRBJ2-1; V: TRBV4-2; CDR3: CASSYIAGDLNEQFF
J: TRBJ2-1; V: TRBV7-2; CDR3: CASSRSVNEQFF
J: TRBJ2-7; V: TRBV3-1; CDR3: CASSQGGRTGTYEQYF
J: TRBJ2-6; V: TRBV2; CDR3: CASSRPSGQHISGANVLTF
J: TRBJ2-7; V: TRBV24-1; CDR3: CATSDTTAPYEQYF
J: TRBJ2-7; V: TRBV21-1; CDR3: CASSKTREQYF
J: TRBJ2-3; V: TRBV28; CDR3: CASSSTLTSTDTQYF
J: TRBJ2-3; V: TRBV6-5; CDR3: CASSYSYYLTDTQYF
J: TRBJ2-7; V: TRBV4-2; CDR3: CASSQGPGGSYEQYF
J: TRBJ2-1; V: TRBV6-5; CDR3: CASSERGTFF
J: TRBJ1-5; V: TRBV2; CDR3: CASSLNRGSNQPQHF
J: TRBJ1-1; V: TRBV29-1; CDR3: CSSRTTGGNTEAFF
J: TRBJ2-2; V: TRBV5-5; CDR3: CASSSTGGDTGELFF
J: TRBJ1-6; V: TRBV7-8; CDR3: CASSPTADSPLHF
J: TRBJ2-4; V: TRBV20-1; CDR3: CSAIVPTLAKNIQYF
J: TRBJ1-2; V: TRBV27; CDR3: CASSPNWGNGYTF
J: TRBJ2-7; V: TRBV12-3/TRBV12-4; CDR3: CASSSSGLWSYEQYF
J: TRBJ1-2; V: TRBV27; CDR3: CASSLRGQSYGYTF
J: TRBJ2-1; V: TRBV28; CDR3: CASRNYGAYNEQFF
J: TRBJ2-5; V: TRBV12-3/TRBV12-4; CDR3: CASSFTGVKETQYF
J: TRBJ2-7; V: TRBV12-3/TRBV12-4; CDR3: CASSSLVGLSSYEQYF
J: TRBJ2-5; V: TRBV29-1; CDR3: CSVEAKGRQETQYF
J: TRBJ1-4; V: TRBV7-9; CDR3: CASSLGERGHGKLFF
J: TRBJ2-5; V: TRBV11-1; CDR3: CASSATSGGPYSISVKVQYF
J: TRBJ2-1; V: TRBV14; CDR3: CASSDWASGRGNEQFF
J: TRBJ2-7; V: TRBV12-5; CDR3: CASGFNPRETDSYEQYF
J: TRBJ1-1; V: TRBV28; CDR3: CASSLTGLEAFF
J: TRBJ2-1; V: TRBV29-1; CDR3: CSVESSSSGLLAPQFF
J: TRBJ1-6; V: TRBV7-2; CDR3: CASSFLISPLHF
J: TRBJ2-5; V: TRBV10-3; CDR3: CAISEKVFLAGRSVETQYF
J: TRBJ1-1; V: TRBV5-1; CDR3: CASSPQKNTEAFF
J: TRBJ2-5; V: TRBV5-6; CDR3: CASSPGVKETQYF
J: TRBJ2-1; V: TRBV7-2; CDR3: CASSSASGPSYNEQFF
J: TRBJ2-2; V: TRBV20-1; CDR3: CSARDLRPHIAGAVNDNTGELFF
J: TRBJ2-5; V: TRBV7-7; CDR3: CASSPRYQETQYF
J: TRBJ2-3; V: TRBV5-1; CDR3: CASSFQGVLATDTQYF